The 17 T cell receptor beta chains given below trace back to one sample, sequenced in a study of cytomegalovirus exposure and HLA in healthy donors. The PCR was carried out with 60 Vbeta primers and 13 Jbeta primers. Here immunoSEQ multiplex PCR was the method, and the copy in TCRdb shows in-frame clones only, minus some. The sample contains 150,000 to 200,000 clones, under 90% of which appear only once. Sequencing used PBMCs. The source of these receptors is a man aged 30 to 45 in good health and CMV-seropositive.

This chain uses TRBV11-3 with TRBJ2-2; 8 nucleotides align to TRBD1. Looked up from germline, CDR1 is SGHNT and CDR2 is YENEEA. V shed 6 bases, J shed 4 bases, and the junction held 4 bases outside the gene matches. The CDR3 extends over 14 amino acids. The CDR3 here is CASSSGQVTGELFF. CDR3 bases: TGTGCCAGCAGTTCGGGACAGGTCACCGGGGAGCTGTTTTTT.

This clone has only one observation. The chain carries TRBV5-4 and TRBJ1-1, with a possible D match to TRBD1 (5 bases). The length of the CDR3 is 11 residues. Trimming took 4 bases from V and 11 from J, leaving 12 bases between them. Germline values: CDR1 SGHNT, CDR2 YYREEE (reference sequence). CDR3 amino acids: CASSRGGVAFF. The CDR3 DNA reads TGTGCCAGCAGCAGGGGTGGAGTGGCTTTCTTT.

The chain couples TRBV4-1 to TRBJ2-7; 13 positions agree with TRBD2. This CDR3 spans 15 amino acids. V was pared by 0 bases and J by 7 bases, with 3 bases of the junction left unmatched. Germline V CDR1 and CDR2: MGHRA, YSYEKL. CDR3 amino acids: CASSQDAGLAGEQYF. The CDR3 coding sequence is TGCGCCAGCAGCCAAGATGCGGGACTAGCGGGAGAGCAGTACTTC.

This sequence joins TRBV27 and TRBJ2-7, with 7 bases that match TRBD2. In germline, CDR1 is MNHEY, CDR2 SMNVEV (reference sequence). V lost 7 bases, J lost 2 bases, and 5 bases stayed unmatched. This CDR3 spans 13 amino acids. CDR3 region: CASTASGTYEQYF. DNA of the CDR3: TGTGCCAGCACAGCTAGCGGCACCTACGAGCAGTACTTC.

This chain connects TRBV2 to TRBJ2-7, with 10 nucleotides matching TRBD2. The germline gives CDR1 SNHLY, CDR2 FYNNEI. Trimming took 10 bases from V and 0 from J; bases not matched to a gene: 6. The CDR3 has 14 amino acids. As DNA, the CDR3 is TGTGCCATCCTTAGCGGGGGGTCCTCCTACGAGCAGTACTTC. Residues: CAILSGGSSYEQYF.

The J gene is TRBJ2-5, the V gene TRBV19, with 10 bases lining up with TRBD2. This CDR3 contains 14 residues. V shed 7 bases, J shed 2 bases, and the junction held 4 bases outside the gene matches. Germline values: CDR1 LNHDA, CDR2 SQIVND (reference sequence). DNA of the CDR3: TGTGCCAGTAAGCGGGGGGGACTACAAGAGACCCAGTACTTC. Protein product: CASKRGGLQETQYF. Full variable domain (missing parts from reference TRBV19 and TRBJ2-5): DGGITQSPKYLFRKEGQNVTLSCEQNLNHDAMYWYRQDPGQGLRLIYYSQIVNDFQKGDIAEGYSVSREKKESFPLTVTSAQKNPTAFYLCASKRGGLQETQYFGPGTRLLVL.

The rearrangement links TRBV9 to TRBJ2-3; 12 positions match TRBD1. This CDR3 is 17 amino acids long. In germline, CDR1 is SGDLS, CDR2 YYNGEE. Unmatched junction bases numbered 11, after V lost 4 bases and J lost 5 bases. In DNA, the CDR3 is TGTGCCAGCAGCATCAGGACCGGGACAGGGGGCGTAGATACGCAGTATTTT. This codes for CASSIRTGTGGVDTQYF.

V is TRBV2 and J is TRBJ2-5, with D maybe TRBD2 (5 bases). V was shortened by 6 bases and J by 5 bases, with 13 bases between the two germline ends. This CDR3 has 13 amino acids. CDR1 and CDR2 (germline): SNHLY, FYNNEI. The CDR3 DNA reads TGTGCCAGCAGACGACGAGGGCAGGAGACCCAGTACTTC. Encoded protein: CASRRRGQETQYF.

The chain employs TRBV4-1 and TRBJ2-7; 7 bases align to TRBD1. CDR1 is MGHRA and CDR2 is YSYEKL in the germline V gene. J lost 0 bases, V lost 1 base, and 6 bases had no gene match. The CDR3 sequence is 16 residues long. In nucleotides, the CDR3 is TGCGCCAGCAGCCAAGGACAGGGAAAGAACTCCTACGAGCAGTACTTC. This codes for CASSQGQGKNSYEQYF.

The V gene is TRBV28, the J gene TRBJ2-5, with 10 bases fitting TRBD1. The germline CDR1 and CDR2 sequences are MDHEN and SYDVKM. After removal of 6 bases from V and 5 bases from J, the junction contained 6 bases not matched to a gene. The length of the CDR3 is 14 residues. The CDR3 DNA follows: TGTGCCAGCAGGGGGGACAGGGGCTTGGAGACCCAGTACTTC. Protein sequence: CASRGDRGLETQYF.

CDR3 DNA sequence: TGTGCCTGGAAATTGGGACAGGGGCCTTCCCCCCAGCCCTACGAGCAGTACTTC. This translates into CAWKLGQGPSPQPYEQYF. This chain joins TRBV30 and TRBJ2-7, with TRBD1 identical over 10 bases. The CDR3 extends over 18 amino acids. The J segment lost 2 bases and the V segment lost 4 bases, leaving 17 bases of the junction unmatched. Germline CDR1 and CDR2: GTSNPN and SVGIG (reference sequence). Combining the CDR3 with reference TRBV30 and TRBJ2-7 gives the whole variable domain SQTIHQWPATLVQPVGSPLSLECTVEGTSNPNLYWYRQAAGRGLQLLFYSVGIGQISSEVPQNLSASRPQDRQFILSSKKLLLSDSGFYLCAWKLGQGPSPQPYEQYFGPGTRLTVT.

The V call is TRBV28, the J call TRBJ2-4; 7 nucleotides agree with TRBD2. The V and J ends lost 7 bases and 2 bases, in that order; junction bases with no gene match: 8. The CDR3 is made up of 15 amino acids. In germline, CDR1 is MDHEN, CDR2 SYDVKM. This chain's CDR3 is CASTTSVPTKNIQYF. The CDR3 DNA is TGTGCCAGCACCACTAGCGTCCCCACCAAAAACATTCAGTACTTC.

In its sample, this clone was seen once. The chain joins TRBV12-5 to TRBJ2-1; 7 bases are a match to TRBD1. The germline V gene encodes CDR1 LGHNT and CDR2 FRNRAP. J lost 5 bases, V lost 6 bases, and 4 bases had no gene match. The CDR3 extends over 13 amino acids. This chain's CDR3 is CASGRDSHNEQFF. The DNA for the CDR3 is TGTGCTAGTGGACGGGACAGCCACAATGAGCAGTTCTTC.

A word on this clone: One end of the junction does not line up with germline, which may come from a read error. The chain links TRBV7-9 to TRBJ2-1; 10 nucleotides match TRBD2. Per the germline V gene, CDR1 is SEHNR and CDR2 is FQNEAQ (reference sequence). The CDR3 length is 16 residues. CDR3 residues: CSSSFRTSGPNNEQFF. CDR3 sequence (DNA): TGTTCCAGCAGCTTCAGGACTAGCGGACCTAACAATGAGCAGTTCTTC. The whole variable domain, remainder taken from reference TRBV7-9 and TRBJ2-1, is DTGVSQNPRHKITKRGQNVTFRCDPISEHNRLYWYRQTLGQGPEFLTYFQNEAQLEKSRLLSDRFSAERPKGSFSTLEIQRTEQGDSAMYLCSSSFRTSGPNNEQFFGPGTRLTVL.

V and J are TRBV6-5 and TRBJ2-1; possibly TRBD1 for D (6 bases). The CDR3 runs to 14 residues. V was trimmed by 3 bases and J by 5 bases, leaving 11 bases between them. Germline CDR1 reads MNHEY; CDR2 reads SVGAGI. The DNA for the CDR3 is TGTGCCAGCAGTTATGTTCGGACAGACAATGAGCAGTTCTTC. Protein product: CASSYVRTDNEQFF.

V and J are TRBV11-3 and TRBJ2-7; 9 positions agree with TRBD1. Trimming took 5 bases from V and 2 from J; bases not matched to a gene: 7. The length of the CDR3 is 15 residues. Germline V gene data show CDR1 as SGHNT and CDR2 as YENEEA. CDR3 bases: TGTGCCAGCAGCCCCTCCGGGACAGGGACCTACGAGCAGTACTTC. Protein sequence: CASSPSGTGTYEQYF.

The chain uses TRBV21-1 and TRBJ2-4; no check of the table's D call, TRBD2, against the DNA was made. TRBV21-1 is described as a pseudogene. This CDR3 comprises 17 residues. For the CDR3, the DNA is TGTGCCAGCAGCCCCCCTGCGGAGATCGGAGCCAAAAACATTCAGTACTTC. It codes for CASSPPAEIGAKNIQYF.